The rows below give T cell receptor beta chains drawn from one sample of a study of T cells in Graves' hyperthyroidism and ophthalmopathy. TCRdb analysed the multiplex PCR reads with MiXCR anew, one entry per CDR3 protein. The sample has 25,000 to 30,000 distinct CDR3 sequences, nearly 45% seen once; the top ten hold 10%. The sequencing input was blood. The source is a woman aged 25 to 39 with Graves' hyperthyroidism. Each CDR3 is given with its conserved first and last residue. D genes are given only for firm matches. Clone size is given for some rows only: seen once, a few or many times, or a class if the clone is expanded.

J gene | D gene | clone size | V gene | CDR3 protein | CDR3 DNA
TRBJ2-7 | . | . | TRBV5-1 | CASSLTEQYEQYF | TGCGCCAGCAGCCTAACAGAGCAATACGAGCAGTACTTC
TRBJ1-2 | . | medium-sized | TRBV29-1 | CSVENSLVGGYTF | TGCAGCGTTGAAAATAGCCTGGTGGGTGGCTACACCTTC
TRBJ2-6 | . | medium-sized | TRBV7-2 | CASSLGPSGANVLTF | TGTGCCAGCAGCTTAGGGCCCTCTGGGGCCAACGTCCTGACTTTC
TRBJ2-7 | TRBD2 | . | TRBV28 | CASSLSRAGVPYEQYF | TGTGCCAGCAGTTTATCACGAGCGGGGGTCCCCTACGAGCAGTACTTC
TRBJ1-4 | . | medium-sized | TRBV7-6 | CASSLGDGVKKLFF | TGTGCCAGCAGCTTAGGGGACGGAGTTAAAAAACTGTTTTTT
TRBJ2-7 | . | . | TRBV7-6 | CASSLGTAVEQYF | TGTGCCAGCAGCTTAGGGACCGCCGTCGAGCAGTACTTC
TRBJ2-7 | . | once | TRBV20-1 | CSARMGRYEQYF | TGCAGTGCTAGAATGGGCAGGTACGAGCAGTACTTC
TRBJ2-1 | TRBD2 | . | TRBV5-1 | CASSLGTSASYNEQFF | TGCGCCAGCAGCTTGGGGACTAGCGCGTCCTACAATGAGCAGTTCTTC
TRBJ2-7 | . | . | TRBV19 | CASSMEQGLNEQYF | TGTGCCAGTAGTATGGAGCAGGGGTTGAACGAGCAGTACTTC
TRBJ1-2 | TRBD1 | many | TRBV7-9 | CASSTGTGEYYGYTF | TGTGCCAGCAGCACGGGGACAGGAGAATACTATGGCTACACCTTC
TRBJ2-7 | . | . | TRBV11-1 | CAGGSTRGYEQYF | TGTGCCGGCGGCTCAACCAGGGGTTACGAGCAGTACTTC
TRBJ2-2 | . | . | TRBV5-4 | CASSPGQFF | TGTGCCAGCAGCCCGGGACAGTTTTTT
TRBJ2-5 | . | many | TRBV11-2 | CASSLLRETQYF | TGTGCCAGCAGCTTATTGAGGGAGACCCAGTACTTC
TRBJ2-5 | TRBD1 | . | TRBV20-1 | CSAVSQGARETQYF | TGCAGTGCTGTCTCACAGGGGGCTCGAGAGACCCAGTACTTC
TRBJ2-7 | TRBD2 | . | TRBV2 | CASSGPSGSYEQYF | TGTGCCAGCAGTGGACCTAGCGGGAGCTACGAGCAGTACTTC
TRBJ1-5 | . | many | TRBV20-1 | CSASLGPLNQPQHF | TGCAGTGCTAGCCTGGGGCCCCTCAATCAGCCCCAGCATTTT
TRBJ1-1 | . | many | TRBV5-8 | CASSLGGVNTEAFF | TGTGCCAGCAGCTTGGGAGGGGTCAACACTGAAGCTTTCTTT
TRBJ2-7 | . | many | TRBV7-8 | CASSLGTGRGPKSYYEQYF | TGTGCCAGCAGCTTGGGAACGGGCAGGGGCCCTAAATCGTACTACGAGCAGTACTTC
TRBJ1-2 | . | once | TRBV19 | CASSLGQPKERGYTF | TGTGCCAGTAGTCTTGGACAGCCCAAGGAACGTGGCTACACCTTC
TRBJ1-5 | . | . | TRBV2 | CASSNTNQPQHF | TGTGCCAGCAGTAACACCAATCAGCCCCAGCATTTT
TRBJ2-7 | . | many | TRBV6-5 | CASSYGLGPYEQYF | TGTGCCAGCAGTTACGGTCTGGGGCCCTACGAGCAGTACTTC
TRBJ2-7 | TRBD2 | . | TRBV19 | CASSIRGDVGYEQYF | TGTGCCAGTAGTATTCGGGGGGACGTTGGCTACGAGCAGTACTTC
TRBJ2-7 | . | many | TRBV11-1 | CASSLFRGTYEQYF | TGTGCCAGCAGCCTTTTTCGGGGAACCTACGAGCAGTACTTC
TRBJ2-1 | TRBD2 | . | TRBV9 | CASSVQRETYNEQFF | TGTGCCAGCAGCGTACAGCGGGAGACCTACAATGAGCAGTTCTTC
TRBJ1-5 | . | many | TRBV20-1 | CSARDFTLEQPQHF | TGCAGTGCTAGAGATTTTACGTTAGAACAGCCCCAGCATTTT
TRBJ2-7 | TRBD2 | . | TRBV4-2 | CASSHPGTSGRRNF | TGTGCCAGCAGCCATCCCGGGACTAGCGGGAGAAGGAACTTC
TRBJ2-4 | . | many | TRBV6-1 | CASSEKGRLAKNIQYF | TGTGCCAGCAGTGAAAAGGGACGGTTAGCCAAAAACATTCAGTACTTC
TRBJ2-6 | . | many | TRBV28 | CASSLSWGTGANVLTF | TGTGCCAGCAGTTTATCATGGGGGACCGGGGCCAACGTCCTGACTTTC
TRBJ1-3 | . | . | TRBV20-1 | CSFRDRNTIYF | TGCAGCTTCCGGGACAGAAACACCATATATTTT